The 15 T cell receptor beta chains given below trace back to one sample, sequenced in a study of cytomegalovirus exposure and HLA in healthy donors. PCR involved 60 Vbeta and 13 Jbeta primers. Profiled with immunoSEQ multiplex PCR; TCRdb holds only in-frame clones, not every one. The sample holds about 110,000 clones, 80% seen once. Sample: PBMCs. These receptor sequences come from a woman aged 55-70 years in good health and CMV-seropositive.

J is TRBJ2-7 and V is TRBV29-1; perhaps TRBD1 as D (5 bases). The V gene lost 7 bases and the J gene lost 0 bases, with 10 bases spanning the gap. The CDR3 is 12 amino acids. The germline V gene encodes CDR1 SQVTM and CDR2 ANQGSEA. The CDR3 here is CSGVGASYEQYF. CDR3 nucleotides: TGCAGCGGGGTTGGGGCCTCCTACGAGCAGTACTTC.

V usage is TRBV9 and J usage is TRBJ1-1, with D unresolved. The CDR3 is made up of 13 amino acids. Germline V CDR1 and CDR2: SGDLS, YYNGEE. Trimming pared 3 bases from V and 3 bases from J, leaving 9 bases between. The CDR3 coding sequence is TGTGCCAGCAGCGAGGGAGGTTACACTGAAGCTTTCTTT. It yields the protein CASSEGGYTEAFF.

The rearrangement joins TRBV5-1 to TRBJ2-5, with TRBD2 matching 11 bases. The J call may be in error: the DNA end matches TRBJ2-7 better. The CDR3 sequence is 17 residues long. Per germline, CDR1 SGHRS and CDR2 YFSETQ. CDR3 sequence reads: CASSLGGGTSGSYEQYF. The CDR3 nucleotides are TGCGCCAGCAGCTTGGGCGGCGGGACTAGCGGATCCTACGAGCAGTACTTC.

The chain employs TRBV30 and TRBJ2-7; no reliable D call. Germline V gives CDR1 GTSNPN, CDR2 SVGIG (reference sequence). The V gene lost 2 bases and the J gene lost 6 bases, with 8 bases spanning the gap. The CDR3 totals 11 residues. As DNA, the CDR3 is TGTGCCTGGAGTTCAGCGACCGAGCAGTACTTC. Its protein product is CAWSSATEQYF.

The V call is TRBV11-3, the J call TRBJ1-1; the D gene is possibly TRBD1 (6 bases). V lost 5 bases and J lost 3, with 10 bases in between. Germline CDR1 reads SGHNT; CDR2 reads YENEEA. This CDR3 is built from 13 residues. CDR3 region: CASSAQGYTEAFF. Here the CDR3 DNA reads TGTGCCAGCAGCGCGCAGGGGTACACTGAAGCTTTCTTT.

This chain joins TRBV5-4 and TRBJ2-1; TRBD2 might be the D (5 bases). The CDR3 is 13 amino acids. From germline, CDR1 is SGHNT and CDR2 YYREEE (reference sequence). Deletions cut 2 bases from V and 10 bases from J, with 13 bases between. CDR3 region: CASSFPERSEQFF. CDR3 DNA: TGTGCCAGCAGCTTTCCCGAGCGGAGCGAGCAGTTCTTC. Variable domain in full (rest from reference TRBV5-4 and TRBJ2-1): ETGVTQSPTHLIKTRGQQVTLRCSSQSGHNTVSWYQQALGQGPQFIFQYYREEENGRGNFPPRFSGLQFPNYSSELNVNALELDDSALYLCASSFPERSEQFFGPGTRLTVL.

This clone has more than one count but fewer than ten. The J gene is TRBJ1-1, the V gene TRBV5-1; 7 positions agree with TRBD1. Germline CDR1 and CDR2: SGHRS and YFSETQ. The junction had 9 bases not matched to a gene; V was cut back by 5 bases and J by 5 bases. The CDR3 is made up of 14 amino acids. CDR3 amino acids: CASRSDRVGTEAFF. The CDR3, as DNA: TGCGCCAGCAGATCAGACAGGGTTGGAACTGAAGCTTTCTTT.

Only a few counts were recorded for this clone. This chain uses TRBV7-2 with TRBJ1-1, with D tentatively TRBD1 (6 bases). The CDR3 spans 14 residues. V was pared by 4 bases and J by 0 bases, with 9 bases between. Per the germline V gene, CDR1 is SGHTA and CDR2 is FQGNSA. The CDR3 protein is CASSSQGLNTEAFF. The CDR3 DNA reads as TGTGCCAGCAGCTCACAGGGCCTGAACACTGAAGCTTTCTTT.

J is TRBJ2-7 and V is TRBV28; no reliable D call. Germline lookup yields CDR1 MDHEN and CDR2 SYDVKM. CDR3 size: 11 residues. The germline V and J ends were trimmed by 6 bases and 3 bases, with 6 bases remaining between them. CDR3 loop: CASRHRYEQYF. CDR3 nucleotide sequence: TGTGCCAGCAGACATCGCTACGAGCAGTACTTC.

The CDR3 sequence is CASSLAGGPGSYNEQFF. CDR3 DNA: TGTGCCAGCAGCTTAGCGGGAGGGCCGGGCTCCTACAATGAGCAGTTCTTC. This chain joins TRBV11-2 and TRBJ2-1; 8 bases fit TRBD2. CDR1 and CDR2 (germline): SGHAT, FQNNGV. The CDR3 sequence is 17 residues long. J lost 0 bases, V lost 1 base, and 5 bases had no gene match.

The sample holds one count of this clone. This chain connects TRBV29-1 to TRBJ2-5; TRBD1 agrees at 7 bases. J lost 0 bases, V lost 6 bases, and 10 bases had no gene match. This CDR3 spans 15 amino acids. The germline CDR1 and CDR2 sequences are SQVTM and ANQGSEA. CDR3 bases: TGCAGCGTCTCGAGGACAGGTGGGGACCAAGAGACCCAGTACTTC. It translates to CSVSRTGGDQETQYF.

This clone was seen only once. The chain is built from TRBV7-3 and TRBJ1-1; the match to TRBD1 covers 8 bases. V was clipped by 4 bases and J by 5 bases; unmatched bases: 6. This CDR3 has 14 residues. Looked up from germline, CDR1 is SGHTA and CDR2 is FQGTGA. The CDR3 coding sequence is TGTGCCAGCAGCTCAACAGGGGGTGAGACTGAAGCTTTCTTT. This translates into CASSSTGGETEAFF.

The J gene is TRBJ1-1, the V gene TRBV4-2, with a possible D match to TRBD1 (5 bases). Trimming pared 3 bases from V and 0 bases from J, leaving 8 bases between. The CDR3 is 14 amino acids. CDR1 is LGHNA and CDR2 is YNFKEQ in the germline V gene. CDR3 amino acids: CASSHDSMNTEAFF. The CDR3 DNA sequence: TGTGCCAGCAGCCACGACAGCATGAACACTGAAGCTTTCTTT.

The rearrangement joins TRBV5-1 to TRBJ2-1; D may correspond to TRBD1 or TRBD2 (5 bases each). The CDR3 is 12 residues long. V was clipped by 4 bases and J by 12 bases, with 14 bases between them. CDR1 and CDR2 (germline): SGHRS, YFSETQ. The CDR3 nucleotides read TGCGCCAGCAGCCTGGACTGGGGCTCGCAGTTCTTC. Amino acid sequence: CASSLDWGSQFF.

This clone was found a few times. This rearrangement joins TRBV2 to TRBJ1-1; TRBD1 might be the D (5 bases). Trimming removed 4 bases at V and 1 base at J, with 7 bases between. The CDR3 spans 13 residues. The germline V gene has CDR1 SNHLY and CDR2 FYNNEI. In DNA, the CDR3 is TGTGCCAGCAGTGTGGACAAGAACACTGAAGCTTTCTTT. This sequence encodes CASSVDKNTEAFF. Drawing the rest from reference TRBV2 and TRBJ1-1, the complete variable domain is EPEVTQTPSHQVTQMGQEVILRCVPISNHLYFYWYRQILGQKVEFLVSFYNNEISEKSEIFDDQFSVERPDGSNFTLKIRSTKLEDSAMYFCASSVDKNTEAFFGQGTRLTVV.